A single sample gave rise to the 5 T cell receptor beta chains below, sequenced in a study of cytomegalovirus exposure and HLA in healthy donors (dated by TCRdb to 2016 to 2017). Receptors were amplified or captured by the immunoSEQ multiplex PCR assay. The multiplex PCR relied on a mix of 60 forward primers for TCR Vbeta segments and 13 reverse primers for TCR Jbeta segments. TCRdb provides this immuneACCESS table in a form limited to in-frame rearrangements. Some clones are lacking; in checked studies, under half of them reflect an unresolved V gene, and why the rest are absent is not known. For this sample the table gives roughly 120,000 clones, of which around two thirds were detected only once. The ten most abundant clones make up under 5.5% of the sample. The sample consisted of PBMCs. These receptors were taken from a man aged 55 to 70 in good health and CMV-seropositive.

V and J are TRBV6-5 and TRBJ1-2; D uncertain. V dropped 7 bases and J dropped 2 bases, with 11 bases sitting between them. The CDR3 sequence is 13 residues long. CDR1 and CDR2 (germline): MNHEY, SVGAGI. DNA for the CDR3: TGTGCCAGCACCCGGGGAGGGAACTATGGCTACACCTTC. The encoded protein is CASTRGGNYGYTF.

The CDR3 DNA reads as TGTGCCAGCAGTCCCCCGACAGGGGTATTAGGTATCGGGGGCTATGGCTACACCTTC. It yields the protein CASSPPTGVLGIGGYGYTF. This chain links TRBV28 with TRBJ1-2; 8 bases fit TRBD1. Germline trimming cut 5 bases from V and 4 bases from J; bases unmatched to any gene: 21. The germline V gene encodes CDR1 MDHEN and CDR2 SYDVKM. The CDR3 extends over 19 amino acids.

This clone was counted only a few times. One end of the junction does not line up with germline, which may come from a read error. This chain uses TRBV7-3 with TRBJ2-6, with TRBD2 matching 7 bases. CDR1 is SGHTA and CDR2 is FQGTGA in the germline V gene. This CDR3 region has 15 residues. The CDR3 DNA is TGTGCCAGCAGCCCCCCGGGGGGTGGGACCAACGTCCTGACTTTC. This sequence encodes CASSPPGGGTNVLTF.

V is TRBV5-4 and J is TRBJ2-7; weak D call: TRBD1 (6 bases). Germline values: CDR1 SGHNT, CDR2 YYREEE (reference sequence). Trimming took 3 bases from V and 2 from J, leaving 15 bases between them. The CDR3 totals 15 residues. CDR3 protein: CASSWGGGHAYEQYF. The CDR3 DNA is TGTGCCAGCAGCTGGGGTGGGGGACATGCCTACGAGCAGTACTTC.

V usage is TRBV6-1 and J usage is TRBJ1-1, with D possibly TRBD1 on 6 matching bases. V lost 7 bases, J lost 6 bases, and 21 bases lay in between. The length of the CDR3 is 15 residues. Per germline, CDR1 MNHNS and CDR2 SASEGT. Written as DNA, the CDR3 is TGTGCCAGCATATTGGAGACAGGCCTGGGCGCTGAAGCTTTCTTT. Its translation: CASILETGLGAEAFF.